This T cell receptor beta chain came from a study of HIV-infected patients and healthy controls. The repertoire came from unfractionated whole blood and reflected all unsorted peripheral T cells. This clonotype occurred a few times. Reverse transcription used around 500 ng RNA and constant-region primers for alpha and beta. Each of the alpha and beta chains got its own library through chain-specific third strand synthesis with indices. TCRdb ran MiXCR on the 5' RACE reads and lists one entry per CDR3 protein. The sample shows roughly 13,000 distinct CDR3 sequences, roughly 11% of them seen only once. Input material: blood. This TCR derives from an adult in good health.

CDR3 region: CASVDRAGEQYF. The CDR3 coding sequence is TGTGCCAGCGTCGACAGGGCCGGCGAGCAGTACTTC. The gene calls are TRBV6-5 and TRBJ2-7, with 7 bases that match TRBD1. The CDR3 is 12 amino acids. Germline CDR1 MNHEY, CDR2 SVGAGI. The J segment lost 6 bases and the V segment lost 8 bases, leaving 7 bases of the junction unmatched.